This TCR beta chain is from a study of siplizumab effects on memory and regulatory T cells. Broader study findings: Apparently more diverse than memory cells, naive T cells also seemed major alloresponse contributors. Significantly reduced by siplizumab was the cumulative frequency of alloreactive sequences, namely those traceable to unstimulated CD4+ memory cells. Tracing alloreactive clones into unstimulated subsets worked for only a minor fraction of them.

Concerning this clone: What it binds is not known.

Per sample, 80,000 to 100,000 TCR templates underwent assay. Sequencing was performed with immunoSEQ multiplex PCR; in TCRdb, only in-frame clones are kept and a portion is missing. This sample has some 52,000 clones; 95% to 97% occur once, and the top ten carry approximately 0.6%. The CDR3 has 15 residues. Germline V CDR1 and CDR2: MNHNS, SASEGT. Trimming took 5 bases from V and 4 from J, leaving 16 bases between them. The origin of this receptor is a human donor in good health. Sequenced sample: naive CD4+ T cells sorted from blood. The V gene is TRBV6-1, the J gene TRBJ2-3; D not certain. Here the CDR3 DNA reads TGTGCCAGCAGTATCCCCTATCGTGGAGCAGATACGCAGTATTTT. It translates to CASSIPYRGADTQYF.